The 10 T cell receptor beta chains below all came from one sample that was sequenced in a study of naive and memory T cell subsets. Amplification of ligated cDNA took four PCR rounds with SP2 and nested alpha and beta constant primers. Via MiXCR, TCRdb re-called the 5' RACE reads, giving one row per CDR3 protein. The profile shows more than 50,000 distinct CDR3 sequences, around 8% of them singletons. The library had UMIs added by 3' ligation of an oligonucleotide to TCR cDNA. The receptor set was obtained from a female donor in good health.

The chain joins TRBV12-3 or TRBV12-4 to TRBJ1-3; a weak D match, TRBD1 (5 bases). The CDR3 is 14 amino acids. V was trimmed by 2 bases and J by 4 bases, leaving 9 bases between them. The CDR3 here is CASSLRGSGNTIYF. The CDR3 nucleotides read TGTGCCAGCAGTTTAAGGGGATCGGGAAACACCATATATTTT.

This clonotype was counted ten times or more. The V and J genes are TRBV5-4 and TRBJ1-1; 10 bases map to TRBD1. This CDR3 spans 15 amino acids. CDR1 and CDR2 (germline): SGHNT, YYREEE (reference sequence). V shed 0 bases, J shed 5 bases, and the junction held 4 bases outside the gene matches. CDR3 sequence reads: CASSLAGQGGTEAFF. CDR3 bases: TGTGCCAGCAGCTTGGCCGGACAGGGGGGAACTGAAGCTTTCTTT.

The sample holds many counts of this clonotype. The chain links TRBV18 to TRBJ1-4; the D is unclear. V dropped 3 bases and J dropped 7 bases, with 18 bases sitting between them. The CDR3 extends over 16 amino acids. Germline values: CDR1 KGHSH, CDR2 LQKENI. CDR3: CASSPSPIQDGEKLFF. The CDR3 bases are TGTGCCAGCTCACCCTCACCGATTCAGGACGGTGAAAAACTGTTTTTT.

This chain uses TRBV5-5 with TRBJ1-5; D is unclear. The CDR3 totals 16 residues. Germline-derived CDR1 and CDR2 are SGHKS and YYEKEE (reference sequence). V was pared by 0 bases and J by 0 bases, with 10 bases between. Written as DNA, the CDR3 is TGTGCCAGCAGCTTGGCCGGCGGAGATAGCAATCAGCCCCAGCATTTT. Protein product: CASSLAGGDSNQPQHF.

This chain uses TRBV6-5 with TRBJ2-7; maybe TRBD1 (6 bases). CDR1 and CDR2 (germline): MNHEY, SVGAGI. Trimming removed 0 bases at V and 2 bases at J, with 11 bases between. CDR3 size: 15 residues. In DNA form, the CDR3 reads TGTGCCAGCAGTTACTCAAGGACAGCTACCTACGAGCAGTACTTC. This gives the protein CASSYSRTATYEQYF.

This clonotype came up a few times. Here the CDR3 reads CASSVAGGDGNEQFF. CDR3 DNA: TGTGCCAGCAGTGTAGCGGGGGGGGACGGTAATGAGCAGTTCTTC. V gene TRBV6-5 combines with J gene TRBJ2-1; 11 nucleotides match TRBD2. V lost 5 bases to trimming and J lost 7 bases; unmatched junction nucleotides: 7. Germline loops: CDR1 MNHEY, CDR2 SVGAGI. This CDR3 contains 15 residues.

By frequency in the sample, this clonotype is medium-sized. The V gene is TRBV28, the J gene TRBJ2-7; 8 nucleotides agree with TRBD1. Germline V gene data show CDR1 as MDHEN and CDR2 as SYDVKM. The CDR3 contains 12 residues. Germline trimming cut 6 bases from V and 4 bases from J; bases unmatched to any gene: 2. The CDR3 region is CASSWTGYEQYF. DNA for the CDR3: TGTGCCAGCAGCTGGACAGGGTACGAGCAGTACTTC.

This clonotype occurred a few times. V gene TRBV18 combines with J gene TRBJ2-1; TRBD2 is a possible D gene (6 bases). The CDR3 runs to 16 residues. Trimming pared 0 bases from V and 10 bases from J, leaving 19 bases between. Germline V CDR1 and CDR2: KGHSH, LQKENI. CDR3 loop: CASSPPAGTPSSEQFF. CDR3 DNA: TGTGCCAGCTCACCACCGGCTGGGACTCCCTCCTCGGAGCAGTTCTTC. The variable domain in full, with the rest retrieved from reference TRBV18 and TRBJ2-1, is NAGVMQNPRHLVRRRGQEARLRCSPMKGHSHVYWYRQLPEEGLKFMVYLQKENIIDESGMPKERFSAEFPKEGPSILRIQQVVRGDSAAYFCASSPPAGTPSSEQFFGPGTRLTVL.

This chain joins TRBV9 and TRBJ1-1; 8 bases are a match to TRBD1. V shed 3 bases and J 6 bases; nucleotides not matched to a gene: 1. There are 12 residues in the CDR3. Germline V gene sequence: CDR1 SGDLS, CDR2 YYNGEE. In DNA form, the CDR3 reads TGTGCCAGCAGCGCGACAGGGGCTGAAGCTTTCTTT. As protein: CASSATGAEAFF. Drawing the rest from reference TRBV9 and TRBJ1-1, the complete variable domain is DSGVTQTPKHLITATGQRVTLRCSPRSGDLSVYWYQQSLDQGLQFLIQYYNGEERAKGNILERFSAQQFPDLHSELNLSSLELGDSALYFCASSATGAEAFFGQGTRLTVV.

This clonotype has only a few counts. The genes are TRBV6-6 and TRBJ2-5; 11 nucleotides agree with TRBD2. The J segment lost 1 base and the V segment lost 0 bases, leaving 7 bases of the junction unmatched. The CDR3 length is 18 residues. Germline assignment: CDR1 MNHNY and CDR2 SVGAGI (reference sequence). CDR3 in DNA: TGTGCCAGCAGTTACTCGGATAGCGGGGGGGTCTCCCAAGAGACCCAGTACTTC. This sequence encodes CASSYSDSGGVSQETQYF.